The entry below gives a single T cell receptor beta chain sequence along with its context. What it recognizes is unknown. Constant-segment-primed 5'RACE gave TCR alpha and TCR beta cDNA libraries with sample barcodes and UMIs. One entry per CDR3 protein results from TCRdb running MiXCR on the 5' RACE reads. This table has over 70,000 distinct CDR3 sequences, less than 15% appearing once. This entry comes from a study of T-cell memory formation after mild COVID-19. Study-level findings and limits: Still unconfirmed is whether the second-wave clones peaking on day 37 recognized SARS-CoV-2.

Germline V lookup: CDR1 SEHNR, CDR2 FQNEAQ (reference sequence). The CDR3 covers 14 residues. V was pared by 4 bases and J by 2 bases, with 9 bases between. This TCR derives from a man younger than 30 who had mild COVID-19 (a few samples of this study predate the infection). Cell type and time point are not known. The chain combines TRBV7-9 with TRBJ2-1; no clear D gene. Sequencing used PBMCs or a T cell subset sorted from them (not recorded which). The CDR3 sequence is CASSSVRTYNEQFF. The CDR3, as DNA: TGTGCCAGCAGCTCCGTACGGACCTACAATGAGCAGTTCTTC.